This T cell receptor beta chain was found in a study of Ad26.COV2.S vaccination and SARS-CoV-2 variants. As for the study in general: Donor allocation was to the COV1001 Ad26.COV2.S trial arm. Ad26.COV2.S, an intramuscular injection, was given once or twice 56 days apart.

This clone appeared a few times. Its specificity is not known. Stated treatment: approximately 18 received Ad26.COV2.S at low or high dose, single or two shots; roughly 5 received placebo; per-sample allocation not given. Repertoires come from day 63 after the first vaccine or placebo injection. Overall study results and limits: Vaccine and placebo groups showed comparable non-spike TCR breadth. Placebo recipients trailed vaccine recipients in spike-specific TCR breadth.

V lost 4 bases, J lost 4 bases, and 7 bases stayed unmatched. CDR1 GTSNPN and CDR2 SVGIG come from the germline V gene (reference sequence). The CDR3 covers 14 residues. Only in-frame clones appear in the TCRdb table, and some are missing; sequencing was by immunoSEQ multiplex PCR. In the table there are under 550,000 clones, 70% to 90% of which are singletons. Sequencing was performed on peripheral blood, taken in a trial of Ad26.COV2.S vaccine versus placebo. This clonotype originated in a person between 18 and 65 years old who received the Ad26.COV2.S COVID-19 vaccine or a placebo. The chain combines TRBV30 with TRBJ2-7; 10 positions match TRBD1. The CDR3 coding sequence is TGTGCCTGGACCCCTGACAGGGGGCTGTACGAGCAGTACTTC. As protein: CAWTPDRGLYEQYF. Combining the CDR3 with reference TRBV30 and TRBJ2-7 gives the whole variable domain SQTIHQWPATLVQPVGSPLSLECTVEGTSNPNLYWYRQAAGRGLQLLFYSVGIGQISSEVPQNLSASRPQDRQFILSSKKLLLSDSGFYLCAWTPDRGLYEQYFGPGTRLTVT.